The source of this T cell receptor beta chain is a study of CD8 T cells in Susac syndrome. At the level of the study: When blood was drawn, the patients with Susac syndrome were therapy-naive, on corticosteroids, or on intravenous immunoglobulin alone.

About this clonotype itself: Antigen: not known.

RNA amounts of about 0.45 to 1 ug underwent reverse transcription with random hexamers. Across 54 Vbeta and 13 Jbeta, TCR beta CDR3 was amplified with immunoSEQ multiplex PCR. TCRdb recomputed calls from the immunoSEQ multiplex PCR reads with MiXCR, one row per CDR3 protein. The sample yields roughly 150,000 distinct CDR3 sequences, roughly 94% seen once. Study outcomes and limitations: Clonal expansion was present among Susac CD8+ cells. This expansion reached its peak in TEMRA cells and in active patients. Susac-specific public clones found in total CD8+ repertoires numbered some 15, and those in CD8+ TEMRA repertoires numbered about five.

There are 14 residues in the CDR3. Trimming took 1 base from V and 9 from J; bases not matched to a gene: 6. The germline V gene has CDR1 SGHAT and CDR2 FQNNGV. Sequencing was carried out using CD8+ T cells from PBMCs. The TCR sequence derives from a human donor with Susac syndrome. J is TRBJ2-1 and V is TRBV11-2; 7 nucleotides line up with TRBD2. CDR3 sequence (DNA): TGTGCCAGCAGCTTAGCGGGAGGATTCTCTGAGCAGTTCTTC. It translates to CASSLAGGFSEQFF.